The 14 T cell receptor beta chains listed next were all sequenced from one sample in a study of a mutant IDH1 vaccine in newly diagnosed glioma. Noted time point: week 35, safety follow-up. Doses of 300 ug of mutant IDH1 20-mer peptide were given with topical imiquimod. Only in-frame clones appear in the TCRdb table, and some are missing; sequencing was by immunoSEQ multiplex PCR. In the table there are approximately 61,000 clones, roughly 81% of which are singletons. These TCRs' antigens remain unknown. The material sequenced was PBMCs, taken from a glioma patient whose treatment included an IDH1 peptide vaccine. Source of these receptors: a man between 35 and 55 years old with glioma.

The CDR3 nucleotides read TGTGCCAGCAGTGAAAGACAGTACAATGAGCAGTTCTTC. Translated: CASSERQYNEQFF. The gene calls are TRBV6-1 and TRBJ2-1, with D tentatively TRBD1 (5 bases). The CDR3 has 13 amino acids. Deletions cut 2 bases from V and 4 bases from J, with 6 bases between. The germline CDR1 and CDR2 sequences are MNHNS and SASEGT.

The CDR3 spells CASSRQRGTYNEQFF. DNA for the CDR3: TGCGCCAGCAGCCGACAGCGGGGGACCTACAATGAGCAGTTCTTC. J is TRBJ2-1 and V is TRBV4-1; 8 positions match TRBD2. The CDR3 covers 15 residues. Per germline, CDR1 MGHRA and CDR2 YSYEKL. J gave up 2 bases and V 4 bases, and 4 bases lay outside the gene matches.

This chain uses TRBV9 with TRBJ2-1, with D hard to call. Germline-derived CDR1 and CDR2 are SGDLS and YYNGEE. This CDR3 is 16 amino acids long. V was clipped by 3 bases and J by 0 bases, with 13 bases between them. CDR3 nucleotide sequence: TGTGCCAGCAGCGCCTCCTTTCTGAGCTCCTACAATGAGCAGTTCTTC. It translates to CASSASFLSSYNEQFF.

The chain carries TRBV6-5 and TRBJ2-1; TRBD2 matches at 7 bases. This CDR3 region has 16 residues. Germline trimming cut 4 bases from V and 2 bases from J; bases unmatched to any gene: 8. Looked up from germline, CDR1 is MNHEY and CDR2 is SVGAGI. The CDR3 loop is CASSFYQRGPYNEQFF. The CDR3, as DNA: TGTGCCAGCAGTTTCTACCAGCGGGGCCCCTACAATGAGCAGTTCTTC.

V and J are TRBV7-9 and TRBJ1-2; TRBD1 aligns across 9 bases. The junction had 3 bases not matched to a gene; V was cut back by 3 bases and J by 7 bases. CDR3 length: 13 residues. Germline V gene sequence: CDR1 SEHNR, CDR2 FQNEAQ (reference sequence). The CDR3: CASSLGTGLGYTF. CDR3 bases: TGTGCCAGCAGCTTGGGGACAGGGCTTGGCTACACCTTC.

This chain uses TRBV4-2 with TRBJ1-2, with 10 bases lining up with TRBD1. The CDR3 extends over 15 amino acids. With V trimmed by 2 bases and J by 10 bases, 10 bases remained unmatched. Per the germline V gene, CDR1 is LGHNA and CDR2 is YNFKEQ. The CDR3 sequence is CASSQSTSGTGDYTF. In DNA, the CDR3 is TGTGCCAGCAGCCAATCCACTTCCGGGACAGGGGACTACACCTTC.

This rearrangement joins TRBV7-2 to TRBJ1-4; D is possibly TRBD1 (6 bases). Germline V gene lookup returns CDR1 SGHTA and CDR2 FQGNSA. The CDR3 consists of 15 residues. V lost 5 bases, J lost 7 bases, and 17 bases lay in between. The CDR3 sequence is CASSAGPGGGEKLFF. The DNA for the CDR3 is TGTGCCAGCAGCGCCGGACCAGGAGGGGGTGAAAAACTGTTTTTT.

This clone appeared a few times. This chain connects TRBV28 to TRBJ1-5; D is unclear. There are 13 residues in the CDR3. V was cut by 2 bases and J by 4 bases, with 6 bases left in between. Germline V gives CDR1 MDHEN, CDR2 SYDVKM. CDR3 amino acids: CASSLGRNQPQHF. The DNA for the CDR3 is TGTGCCAGCAGTTTAGGGAGAAATCAGCCCCAGCATTTT.

This clone was found once. The CDR3 reads CASFRGGYTDTQYF. The CDR3 DNA reads as TGTGCCAGCTTTAGAGGGGGGTACACAGATACGCAGTATTTT. The J gene is TRBJ2-3, the V gene TRBV6-6, with D tentatively TRBD1 or TRBD2 (6 bases each). The CDR3 loop spans 14 amino acids. Trimming shortened V by 8 bases and J by 2 bases, and 14 bases separated the two germline ends. In germline, CDR1 is MNHNY, CDR2 SVGAGI (reference sequence).

The CDR3 reads CASSEGGDAEKLFF. In DNA form, the CDR3 reads TGTGCCAGCAGTGAAGGGGGCGACGCTGAAAAACTGTTTTTT. The chain uses TRBV6-1 and TRBJ1-4, with D possibly being TRBD1 (5 bases). V was shortened by 1 base and J by 7 bases, with 10 bases between the two germline ends. CDR3 length: 14 amino acids. Per the germline V gene, CDR1 is MNHNS and CDR2 is SASEGT.

This clone was seen only a few times. The chain employs TRBV12-5 and TRBJ1-2; possible D gene TRBD1, 5 bases. V shed 3 bases and J shed 7 bases, with 12 bases lying between them. Germline V gives CDR1 LGHNT, CDR2 FRNRAP. CDR3 length: 13 residues. The CDR3 protein is CASGFRQLFGYTF. The DNA for the CDR3 is TGTGCTAGTGGTTTTCGACAGCTCTTTGGCTACACCTTC.

This clone was counted once. The V gene is TRBV4-3, the J gene TRBJ2-1; D might be TRBD1 (5 bases). Looked up from germline, CDR1 is LGHNA and CDR2 is YSLEER. The length of the CDR3 is 17 residues. V was pared by 1 base and J by 3 bases, with 16 bases between. The DNA for the CDR3 is TGCGCCAGCAGCCAAGCCCCTGTGGCAGGGCGCTACAATGAGCAGTTCTTC. Its translation is CASSQAPVAGRYNEQFF.

V usage is TRBV11-3 and J usage is TRBJ2-5; D is uncertain. The CDR3 is 13 residues long. V was cut by 1 base and J by 7 bases, with 10 bases left in between. Per the germline V gene, CDR1 is SGHNT and CDR2 is YENEEA. CDR3 region: CASSLVAMGTQYF. The DNA of the CDR3 is TGTGCCAGCAGCTTAGTGGCAATGGGGACCCAGTACTTC.

The gene calls are TRBV7-6 and TRBJ2-7; D is possibly TRBD2 (6 bases). This CDR3 comprises 12 residues. In germline, CDR1 is SGHVS, CDR2 FNYEAQ. The germline V and J ends were trimmed by 1 base and 8 bases, with 9 bases remaining between them. CDR3 sequence: CASSLGGDQQYF. In DNA form, the CDR3 reads TGTGCCAGCAGCTTAGGGGGGGACCAGCAGTACTTC. Together with reference TRBV7-6 and TRBJ2-7, the CDR3 gives the full variable domain: GAGVSQSPRYKVTKRGQDVALRCDPISGHVSLYWYRQALGQGPEFLTYFNYEAQQDKSGLPNDRFSAERPEGSISTLTIQRTEQRDSAMYRCASSLGGDQQYFGPGTRLTVT.